This TCR beta chain was recovered during a study of cytomegalovirus exposure and HLA in healthy donors. 13 Jbeta primers and 60 Vbeta primers were used for the PCR. Libraries were prepared by immunoSEQ multiplex PCR; TCRdb keeps only in-frame clonotypes and omits some of them. The sample holds approximately 37,000 clones; approximately 80% are singletons and the top ten take over 9.5%. Likely unrecorded immune exposures existed in these nominally healthy donors. From germline, CDR1 is SEHNR and CDR2 FQNEAQ (reference sequence). This CDR3 has 14 amino acids. V lost 7 bases, J lost 1 base, and 4 bases stayed unmatched. As regards this clone: Its antigen remains unknown.

Study results and caveats: Later on, an analysis found that several of the most significant clusters appeared to be linked to common viral pathogens, which included parvovirus B19. Most TCR sequences showed up rarely, but some public TCRs showed up in many donors.

This sequence originates from a woman aged 18-35 years in good health and CMV-seropositive. The sample consisted of PBMCs. The chain combines TRBV7-9 with TRBJ1-3, with 7 bases matching TRBD1. CDR3 in amino acids: CASNDRASGNTIYF. The CDR3, as DNA: TGTGCCAGCAATGACAGGGCTTCTGGAAACACCATATATTTT.